This is a list of T cell receptor beta chains from one sample in a study of cytomegalovirus exposure and HLA in healthy donors. TCRdb keeps only in-frame clones here, not all; method: immunoSEQ multiplex PCR. The profile covers about 120,000 clones, with approximately 80% appearing a single time and about 12% taken by the ten largest. What was sequenced was PBMCs. The source of these receptors is a woman in her thirties or forties in good health and CMV-seropositive. Both conserved end residues are trimmed from each CDR3.

V gene	J gene	CDR3 protein
TRBV5-1	TRBJ2-3	ASSLATAADTQY
TRBV5-1	TRBJ2-5	ASSFGQGRGETQY
TRBV5-1	TRBJ2-5	ASSWGDSFQETQY
TRBV15	TRBJ2-3	ATNLESGGVDTQY
TRBV30	TRBJ1-5	AWRGGSQPQH
TRBV7-9	TRBJ1-6	ASSSRERNSPLH
TRBV19	TRBJ1-5	ASSIGFGRTGQPQH
TRBV7-8	TRBJ2-4	ASSSGQGGPLGKNIQY
TRBV6-5	TRBJ2-1	ASTPGGDEQF
TRBV10-3	TRBJ1-4	AISGTGSTNEKLF
TRBV5-6	TRBJ1-2	ASSQDRAYGYT
TRBV6-5	TRBJ1-1	ASSYESSNTEAF
TRBV4-1	TRBJ1-6	ASNHPRSPLH
TRBV28	TRBJ1-3	ASSSGTASGNTIY
TRBV6-1	TRBJ1-4	ASTSAGLGEKLF
TRBV2	TRBJ1-2	ASSEIFGEGNWYGYT